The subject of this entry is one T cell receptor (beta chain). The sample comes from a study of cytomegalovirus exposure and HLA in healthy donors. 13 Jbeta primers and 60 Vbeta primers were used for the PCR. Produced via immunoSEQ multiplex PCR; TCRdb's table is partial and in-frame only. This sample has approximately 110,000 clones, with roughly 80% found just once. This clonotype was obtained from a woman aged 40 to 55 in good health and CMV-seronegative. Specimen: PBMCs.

CDR3 residues: CSVNSGGNQPQHF. CDR3 DNA: TGCAGCGTTAACTCAGGGGGCAATCAGCCCCAGCATTTT. V gene TRBV29-1 combines with J gene TRBJ1-5; D is perhaps TRBD1 (6 bases). V dropped 5 bases and J dropped 2 bases, with 10 bases sitting between them. Germline V gene data show CDR1 as SQVTM and CDR2 as ANQGSEA. This CDR3 has 13 amino acids.